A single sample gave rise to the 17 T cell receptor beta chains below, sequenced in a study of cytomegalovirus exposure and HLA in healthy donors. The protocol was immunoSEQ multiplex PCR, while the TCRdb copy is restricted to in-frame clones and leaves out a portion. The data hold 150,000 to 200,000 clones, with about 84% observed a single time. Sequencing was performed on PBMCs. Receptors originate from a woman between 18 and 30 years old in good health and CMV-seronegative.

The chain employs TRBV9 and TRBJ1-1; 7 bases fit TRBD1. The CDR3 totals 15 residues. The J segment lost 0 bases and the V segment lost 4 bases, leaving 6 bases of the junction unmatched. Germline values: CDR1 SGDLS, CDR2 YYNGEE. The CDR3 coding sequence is TGTGCCAGCAGCACGGCCGACAGGGTGAACACTGAAGCTTTCTTT. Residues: CASSTADRVNTEAFF.

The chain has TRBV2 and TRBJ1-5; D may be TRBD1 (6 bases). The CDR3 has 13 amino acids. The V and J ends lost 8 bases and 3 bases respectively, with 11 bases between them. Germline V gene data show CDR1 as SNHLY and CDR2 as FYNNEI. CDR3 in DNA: TGTGCCAGCCAACGACAGGCCAATCAGCCCCAGCATTTT. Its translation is CASQRQANQPQHF.

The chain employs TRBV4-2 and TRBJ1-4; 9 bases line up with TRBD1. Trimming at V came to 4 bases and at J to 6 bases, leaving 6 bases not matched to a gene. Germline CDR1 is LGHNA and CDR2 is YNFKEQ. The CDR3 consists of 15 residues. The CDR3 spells CASSPPGQGYEKLFF. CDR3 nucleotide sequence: TGTGCCAGCAGCCCCCCGGGACAGGGTTATGAAAAACTGTTTTTT.

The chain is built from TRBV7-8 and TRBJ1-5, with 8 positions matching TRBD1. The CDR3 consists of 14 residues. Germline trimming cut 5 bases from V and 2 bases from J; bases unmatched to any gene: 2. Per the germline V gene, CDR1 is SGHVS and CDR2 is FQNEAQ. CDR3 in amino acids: CASSADRGNQPQHF. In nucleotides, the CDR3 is TGTGCCAGCAGCGCGGACAGGGGCAATCAGCCCCAGCATTTT.

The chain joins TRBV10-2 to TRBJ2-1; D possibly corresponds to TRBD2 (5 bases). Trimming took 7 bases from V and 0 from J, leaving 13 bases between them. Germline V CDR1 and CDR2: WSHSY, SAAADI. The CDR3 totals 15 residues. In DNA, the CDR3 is TGCGCCAGCACCAAATCGGCGGGCTCCTACAATGAGCAGTTCTTC. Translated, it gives CASTKSAGSYNEQFF.

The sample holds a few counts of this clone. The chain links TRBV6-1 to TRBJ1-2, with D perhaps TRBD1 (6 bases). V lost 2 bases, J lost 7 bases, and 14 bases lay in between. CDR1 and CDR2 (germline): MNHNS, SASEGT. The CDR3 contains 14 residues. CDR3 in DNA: TGTGCCAGCAGTGAATATGGGGGGGCGGGTGGCTACACCTTC. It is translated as CASSEYGGAGGYTF.

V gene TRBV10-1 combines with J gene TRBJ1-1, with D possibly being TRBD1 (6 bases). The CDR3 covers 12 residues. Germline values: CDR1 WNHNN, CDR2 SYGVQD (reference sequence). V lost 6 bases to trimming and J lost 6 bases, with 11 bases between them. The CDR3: CASSPGVAEAFF. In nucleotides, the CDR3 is TGCGCCAGCAGCCCAGGGGTGGCTGAAGCTTTCTTT.

The CDR3 region is CASSPGVENTEAFF. The CDR3 coding sequence is TGTGCCAGCAGCCCAGGGGTGGAGAACACTGAAGCTTTCTTT. The chain carries TRBV7-3 and TRBJ1-1; possible D gene TRBD1, 6 bases. Germline-derived CDR1 and CDR2 are SGHTA and FQGTGA. The CDR3 loop spans 14 amino acids. The V end lost 5 bases, the J end lost 1 base, and 11 bases lay between the germline ends.

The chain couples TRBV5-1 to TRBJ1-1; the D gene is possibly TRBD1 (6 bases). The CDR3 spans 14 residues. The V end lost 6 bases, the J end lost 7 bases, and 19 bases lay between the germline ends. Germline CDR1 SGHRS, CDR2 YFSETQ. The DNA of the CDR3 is TGCGCCAGCACGAGTTCAGGGGCAACATATGAAGCTTTCTTT. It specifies CASTSSGATYEAFF.

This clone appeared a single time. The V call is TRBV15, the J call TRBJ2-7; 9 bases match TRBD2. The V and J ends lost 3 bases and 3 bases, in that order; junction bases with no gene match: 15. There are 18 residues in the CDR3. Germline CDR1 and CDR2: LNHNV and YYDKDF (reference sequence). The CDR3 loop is CATSRREGLTFDVYEQYF. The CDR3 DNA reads TGTGCCACCAGCAGGCGGGAGGGCCTTACTTTCGACGTCTACGAGCAGTACTTC.

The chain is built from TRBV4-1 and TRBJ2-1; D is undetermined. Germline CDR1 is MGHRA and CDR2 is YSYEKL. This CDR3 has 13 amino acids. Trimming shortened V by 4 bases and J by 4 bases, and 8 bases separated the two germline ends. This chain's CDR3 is CASSPYLYNEQFF. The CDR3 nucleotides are TGCGCCAGCAGCCCATACCTATACAATGAGCAGTTCTTC.

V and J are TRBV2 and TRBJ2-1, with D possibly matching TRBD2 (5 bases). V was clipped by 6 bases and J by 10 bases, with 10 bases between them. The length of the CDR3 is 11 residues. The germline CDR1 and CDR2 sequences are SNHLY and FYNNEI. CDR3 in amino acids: CASRLAREQFF. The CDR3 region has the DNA TGTGCCAGCAGGCTAGCACGCGAGCAGTTCTTC.

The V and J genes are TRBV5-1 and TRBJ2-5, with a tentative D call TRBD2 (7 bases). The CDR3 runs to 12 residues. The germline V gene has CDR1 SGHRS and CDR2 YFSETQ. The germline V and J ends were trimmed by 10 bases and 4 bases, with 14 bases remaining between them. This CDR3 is CASSGGGETQYF. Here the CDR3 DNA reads TGCGCCTCCTCGGGGGGCGGAGAGACCCAGTACTTC.

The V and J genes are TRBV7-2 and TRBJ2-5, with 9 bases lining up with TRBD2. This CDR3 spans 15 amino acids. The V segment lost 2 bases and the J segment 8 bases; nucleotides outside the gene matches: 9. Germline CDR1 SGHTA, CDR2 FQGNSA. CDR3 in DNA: TGTGCCAGCAGCTTAAGGCGGCTAGCGGGACCTACCCAGTACTTC. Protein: CASSLRRLAGPTQYF.

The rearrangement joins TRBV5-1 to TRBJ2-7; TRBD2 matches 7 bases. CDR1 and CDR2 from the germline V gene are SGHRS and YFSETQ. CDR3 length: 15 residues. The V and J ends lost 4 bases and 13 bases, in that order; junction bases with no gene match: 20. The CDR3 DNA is TGCGCCAGCAGCCTCACAGTCCGGGACTACTCGTACGAATACTTC. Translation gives CASSLTVRDYSYEYF.

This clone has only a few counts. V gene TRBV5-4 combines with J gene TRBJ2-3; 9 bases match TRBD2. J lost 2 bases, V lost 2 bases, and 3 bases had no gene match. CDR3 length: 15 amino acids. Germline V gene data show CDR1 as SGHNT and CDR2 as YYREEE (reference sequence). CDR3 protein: CASSFRLADTDTQYF. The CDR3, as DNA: TGTGCCAGCAGCTTTCGACTAGCGGACACAGATACGCAGTATTTT.

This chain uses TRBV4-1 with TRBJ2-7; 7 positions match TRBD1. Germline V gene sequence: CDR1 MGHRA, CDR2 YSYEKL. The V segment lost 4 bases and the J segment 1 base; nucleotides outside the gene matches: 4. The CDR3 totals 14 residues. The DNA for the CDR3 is TGCGCCAGCAGCCCAAACAGGGGATCCTACGAGCAGTACTTC. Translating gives CASSPNRGSYEQYF.